The 31 T cell receptor beta chains in this list originate from one sample, sequenced in a study of blood T cell repertoires in COVID-19. Libraries were prepared by immunoSEQ multiplex PCR; TCRdb keeps only in-frame clonotypes and omits some of them. The sample includes around 140,000 clones, 55% to 75% of them seen just once. The specimen sequenced was peripheral blood. These receptors were obtained from a woman between 65 and 79 years old with acute or convalescent COVID-19.

The chain joins TRBV21-1 to TRBJ2-4; the table assigns TRBD2, which was not confirmed against the DNA. TRBV21-1 constitutes a pseudogene. The CDR3 is made up of 16 amino acids. Here the CDR3 reads CASSKRESVAKNIQYF. Here the CDR3 DNA reads TGTGCCAGCAGCAAAAGGGAGTCGGTAGCCAAAAACATTCAGTACTTC.

The chain is built from TRBV10-3 and TRBJ1-1, with 10 bases matching TRBD1. This CDR3 region has 14 residues. The trim removed 5 bases at V and 4 bases at J, leaving 4 bases unmatched. CDR1 is ENHRY and CDR2 is SYGVKD in the germline V gene. CDR3 in amino acids: CAISKGQGITEAFF. The CDR3, as DNA: TGTGCCATCAGTAAGGGACAGGGGATCACTGAAGCTTTCTTT.

The chain combines TRBV5-1 with TRBJ2-5; no firm D call. The CDR3 consists of 12 residues. Germline lookup yields CDR1 SGHRS and CDR2 YFSETQ. Trimming removed 3 bases from V and 4 bases from J, with 7 bases in between. CDR3 nucleotides: TGCGCCAGCAGCTCTTTAATAGAGACCCAGTACTTC. The encoded protein is CASSSLIETQYF.

V gene TRBV5-1 combines with J gene TRBJ2-5; D remains ambiguous. The CDR3 totals 13 residues. CDR1 and CDR2 from the germline V gene are SGHRS and YFSETQ. Trimming stripped 3 bases from V and 2 bases from J, with 8 bases between. The CDR3 DNA sequence: TGCGCCAGCAGCTCCTTAACACAAGAGACCCAGTACTTC. This codes for CASSSLTQETQYF.

The V call is TRBV10-3, the J call TRBJ2-3; 9 bases are a match to TRBD2. V lost 8 bases, J lost 0 bases, and 6 bases stayed unmatched. Germline V gene data show CDR1 as ENHRY and CDR2 as SYGVKD. This CDR3 region has 15 residues. Written as DNA, the CDR3 is TGTGCCATCCGCCCGACTAGCGGCAGCACAGATACGCAGTATTTT. It specifies CAIRPTSGSTDTQYF.

The chain joins TRBV18 to TRBJ2-7; a possible D gene is TRBD2 (6 bases). Germline CDR1 reads KGHSH; CDR2 reads LQKENI. V lost 3 bases, J lost 3 bases, and 18 bases lay in between. CDR3 length: 16 amino acids. The CDR3 spells CASSPMEGRLNYEQYF. In nucleotides, the CDR3 is TGTGCCAGCTCACCGATGGAGGGCAGGCTAAACTACGAGCAGTACTTC.

This chain links TRBV3-1 (or the pseudogene TRBV3-2) with TRBJ2-3, with no clear D. Trimming stripped 0 bases from V and 8 bases from J, with 9 bases between. The CDR3 spans 13 residues. From germline, CDR1 is LGHDT and CDR2 YNNKEL (reference sequence). The CDR3 reads CASSQERRATQYF. CDR3 bases: TGTGCCAGCAGCCAAGAGAGGCGAGCTACGCAGTATTTT.

V and J are TRBV15 and TRBJ1-4, with 10 bases aligning to TRBD1. Trimming removed 0 bases from V and 2 bases from J; junction bases left unmatched: 6. This CDR3 has 18 residues. CDR1 is LNHNV and CDR2 is YYDKDF in the germline V gene (reference sequence). The CDR3 protein is CATSRDRTGGLTNEKLFF. As DNA, the CDR3 is TGTGCCACCAGCAGAGATAGGACAGGGGGGTTGACTAATGAAAAACTGTTTTTT.

The rearrangement joins TRBV5-4 to TRBJ2-2, with D perhaps TRBD2 (6 bases). V gave up 7 bases and J gave up 6 bases, with 19 bases separating them. Germline V gene sequence: CDR1 SGHNT, CDR2 YYREEE (reference sequence). CDR3 length: 15 amino acids. CDR3 nucleotide sequence: TGTGCCAGCGGAGTGGGCGGGATACTTGCCGGGGAGCTGTTTTTT. As protein: CASGVGGILAGELFF.

V usage is TRBV5-6 and J usage is TRBJ2-2, with TRBD2 matching 9 bases. Germline loops: CDR1 SGHDT, CDR2 YYEEEE. The ends lost 1 base at V and 4 bases at J; junction bases unmatched: 8. The CDR3 covers 17 residues. The CDR3 protein is CASSLTEREVSTGELFF. CDR3 sequence (DNA): TGTGCCAGCAGCTTGACAGAGCGGGAGGTGAGCACCGGGGAGCTGTTTTTT. Combining the CDR3 with reference TRBV5-6 and TRBJ2-2 gives the whole variable domain DAGVTQSPTHLIKTRGQQVTLRCSPKSGHDTVSWYQQALGQGPQFIFQYYEEEERQRGNFPDRFSGHQFPNYSSELNVNALLLGDSALYLCASSLTEREVSTGELFFGEGSRLTVL.

This chain uses TRBV2 with TRBJ2-2; 7 nucleotides align to TRBD1. Trimming took 5 bases from V and 4 from J; bases not matched to a gene: 7. CDR3 length: 15 residues. Germline CDR1 SNHLY, CDR2 FYNNEI. The CDR3 region has the DNA TGTGCCAGCAGTCCACAGGGGCTTGGCACCGGGGAGCTGTTTTTT. This gives the protein CASSPQGLGTGELFF. The entire variable domain, with the rest obtained from reference TRBV2 and TRBJ2-2, is as follows: EPEVTQTPSHQVTQMGQEVILRCVPISNHLYFYWYRQILGQKVEFLVSFYNNEISEKSEIFDDQFSVERPDGSNFTLKIRSTKLEDSAMYFCASSPQGLGTGELFFGEGSRLTVL.

This clone was picked up one time. The rearrangement joins TRBV4-1 to TRBJ2-1; 9 bases line up with TRBD2. The germline gives CDR1 MGHRA, CDR2 YSYEKL. V lost 4 bases, J lost 7 bases, and 5 bases stayed unmatched. The CDR3 totals 14 residues. The CDR3 sequence: CASSRSGRSNEQFF. The CDR3 DNA reads as TGCGCCAGCAGCCGGAGCGGGAGGAGTAATGAGCAGTTCTTC.

J is TRBJ1-5 and V is TRBV4-3, with 8 bases fitting TRBD1. This CDR3 spans 15 amino acids. CDR1 and CDR2 from the germline V gene are LGHNA and YSLEER. The trim removed 0 bases at V and 4 bases at J, leaving 2 bases unmatched. In DNA, the CDR3 is TGCGCCAGCAGCCAAGATTACAGGGGGAATCAGCCCCAGCATTTT. It is translated as CASSQDYRGNQPQHF.

The gene calls are TRBV11-2 and TRBJ2-5, with D hard to call. Deletions cut 0 bases from V and 2 bases from J, with 4 bases between. The CDR3 loop spans 13 amino acids. In germline, CDR1 is SGHAT, CDR2 FQNNGV. For the CDR3, the DNA is TGTGCCAGCAGCTTAGACAGTCAAGAGACCCAGTACTTC. Protein: CASSLDSQETQYF. Filled out from reference TRBV11-2 and TRBJ2-5, the complete variable domain reads EAGVAQSPRYKIIEKRQSVAFWCNPISGHATLYWYQQILGQGPKLLIQFQNNGVVDDSQLPKDRFSAERLKGVDSTLKIQPAKLEDSAVYLCASSLDSQETQYFGPGTRLLVL.

This clone has only a few counts. The V and J genes are TRBV5-1 and TRBJ2-3; 7 bases match TRBD2. There are 13 residues in the CDR3. Per germline, CDR1 SGHRS and CDR2 YFSETQ. Unmatched junction bases numbered 5, after V lost 4 bases and J lost 6 bases. The CDR3 sequence: CASSGTSADTQYF. The CDR3 nucleotides read TGCGCCAGCAGCGGTACTAGCGCGGATACGCAGTATTTT.

J is TRBJ2-4 and V is TRBV5-6, with 11 bases fitting TRBD1. The junction had 3 bases not matched to a gene; V was cut back by 0 bases and J by 7 bases. This CDR3 comprises 15 residues. Germline CDR1 is SGHDT and CDR2 is YYEEEE. CDR3 sequence (DNA): TGTGCCAGCAGCTTGGTCGGGACAGGGGGGAACATTCAGTACTTC. Protein product: CASSLVGTGGNIQYF. Based on the CDR3 plus reference TRBV5-6 and TRBJ2-4, the full variable domain is DAGVTQSPTHLIKTRGQQVTLRCSPKSGHDTVSWYQQALGQGPQFIFQYYEEEERQRGNFPDRFSGHQFPNYSSELNVNALLLGDSALYLCASSLVGTGGNIQYFGAGTRLSVL.

This clone showed up just once. Written as DNA, the CDR3 is TGTGCCAGCAGCGTAGACGGGGGGCGAGGGACTGAAGCTTTCTTT. It is translated as CASSVDGGRGTEAFF. The J gene is TRBJ1-1, the V gene TRBV9; perhaps TRBD1 as D (6 bases). V lost 0 bases to trimming and J lost 5 bases, with 14 bases between them. Per the germline V gene, CDR1 is SGDLS and CDR2 is YYNGEE. The CDR3 has 15 residues.

In this sample, this clone turned up once. The genes are TRBV5-6 and TRBJ2-7; 8 bases agree with TRBD1. Germline V lookup: CDR1 SGHDT, CDR2 YYEEEE. Trimming cost V 5 bases and J 6 bases; bases outside gene matches: 10. The CDR3 is 14 residues long. CDR3: CASSPYRGFGEQYF. The CDR3 DNA reads as TGTGCCAGCAGTCCGTACAGGGGGTTCGGCGAGCAGTACTTC.

This clone has only one observation. The J gene is TRBJ2-7, the V gene TRBV7-9; 11 nucleotides agree with TRBD2. The V gene end was trimmed by 4 bases and the J gene end by 4 bases; junction bases not matched to a gene: 6. The CDR3 extends over 15 amino acids. The germline gives CDR1 SEHNR, CDR2 FQNEAQ (reference sequence). The CDR3 here is CASSSILAGVYEQYF. The CDR3 region has the DNA TGTGCCAGCAGCTCCATACTAGCGGGGGTGTACGAGCAGTACTTC.

This clone was observed many times. The V gene is TRBV5-4, the J gene TRBJ1-2, with TRBD1 matching 10 bases. The CDR3 is 14 residues long. Germline CDR1 is SGHNT and CDR2 is YYREEE (reference sequence). The J segment lost 4 bases and the V segment lost 4 bases, leaving 4 bases of the junction unmatched. This CDR3 is CASSQRQGAYGYTF. The CDR3, as DNA: TGTGCCAGCAGCCAAAGACAGGGGGCCTATGGCTACACCTTC.

This chain connects TRBV5-6 to TRBJ1-6; 8 nucleotides agree with TRBD1. The junction had 3 bases not matched to a gene; V was cut back by 3 bases and J by 7 bases. The CDR3 runs to 14 residues. Germline CDR1 is SGHDT and CDR2 is YYEEEE. The CDR3, as DNA: TGTGCCAGCAGCTCGGACAGGGAGAATTCACCCCTCCACTTT. Its protein is CASSSDRENSPLHF.

The rearrangement links TRBV28 to TRBJ1-2; 9 bases align to TRBD1. Trimming cost V 6 bases and J 8 bases; bases outside gene matches: 19. CDR1 and CDR2 from the germline V gene are MDHEN and SYDVKM. The CDR3 spans 17 residues. This chain's CDR3 is CASRPSGQGSRVLGYTF. The CDR3 bases are TGTGCCAGCAGACCTTCAGGACAGGGGAGTAGAGTTTTGGGCTACACCTTC.

This clone was counted only a few times. The chain combines TRBV28 with TRBJ1-6; no reliable D call. The CDR3 loop spans 12 amino acids. The V and J ends lost 7 bases and 10 bases respectively, with 11 bases between them. Germline V gene sequence: CDR1 MDHEN, CDR2 SYDVKM. For the CDR3, the DNA is TGTGCCAGCAATGGGAGTGGCTCACCCCTCCACTTT. Translation gives CASNGSGSPLHF.

This sequence joins TRBV7-8 and TRBJ1-5; D ambiguous. V was pared by 3 bases and J by 1 base, with 16 bases between. Germline V CDR1 and CDR2: SGHVS, FQNEAQ. The CDR3 sequence is 17 residues long. The CDR3 DNA reads as TGTGCCAGCAGCTTTTACGGGGAGGGCTCCAGCAATCAGCCCCAGCATTTT. It yields the protein CASSFYGEGSSNQPQHF.

To note about this clone: The same CDR3 arises from other DNA sequences in this sample as well. This chain uses TRBV18 with TRBJ2-7; TRBD1 aligns across 8 bases. The CDR3 consists of 14 residues. Germline assignment: CDR1 KGHSH and CDR2 LQKENI. J gave up 3 bases and V 6 bases, and 7 bases lay outside the gene matches. The CDR3 nucleotides are TGTGCCAGCTCCCCAGGACAGGGTAGCTACGAGCAGTACTTC. This gives the protein CASSPGQGSYEQYF. Combining the CDR3 with reference TRBV18 and TRBJ2-7 gives the whole variable domain NAGVMQNPRHLVRRRGQEARLRCSPMKGHSHVYWYRQLPEEGLKFMVYLQKENIIDESGMPKERFSAEFPKEGPSILRIQQVVRGDSAAYFCASSPGQGSYEQYFGPGTRLTVT.

The V and J genes are TRBV5-1 and TRBJ2-1, with 11 bases fitting TRBD2. CDR3 length: 14 amino acids. Germline V gene lookup returns CDR1 SGHRS and CDR2 YFSETQ. V lost 3 bases, J lost 8 bases, and 4 bases stayed unmatched. The CDR3 coding sequence is TGCGCCAGCAGCTACGGGACTAGCGGTGATGAGCAGTTCTTC. The encoded protein is CASSYGTSGDEQFF.

This clone has more than one count but fewer than ten. This rearrangement joins TRBV4-1 to TRBJ2-7, with 13 bases lining up with TRBD2. The CDR3 loop spans 16 amino acids. Germline V gene sequence: CDR1 MGHRA, CDR2 YSYEKL. With V trimmed by 3 bases and J by 9 bases, 11 bases remained unmatched. The CDR3 spells CASSQGGLAGSGAQYF. The CDR3 region has the DNA TGCGCCAGCAGCCAGGGGGGACTAGCGGGGTCCGGAGCGCAGTACTTC.

The rearrangement links TRBV7-2 to TRBJ1-5; tentatively, D is TRBD1 (6 bases). Trimming took 3 bases from V and 1 from J, leaving 13 bases between them. From germline, CDR1 is SGHTA and CDR2 FQGNSA. This CDR3 has 16 residues. The CDR3 DNA reads TGTGCCAGCAGCTTCGGGCGAACAGGGAGCAATCAGCCCCAGCATTTT. Its protein product is CASSFGRTGSNQPQHF.

V and J are TRBV7-9 and TRBJ2-7; D remains ambiguous. Germline-derived CDR1 and CDR2 are SEHNR and FQNEAQ (reference sequence). CDR3 length: 15 residues. The ends were cut back, 0 bases at V and 0 bases at J, with 9 bases in the middle. The CDR3 region is CASSLAGPSSYEQYF. CDR3 in DNA: TGTGCCAGCAGCTTAGCTGGGCCGAGCTCCTACGAGCAGTACTTC.

The chain is built from TRBV29-1 and TRBJ1-2; a weak D match, TRBD1 (6 bases). From germline, CDR1 is SQVTM and CDR2 ANQGSEA. The CDR3 length is 13 residues. V lost 0 bases and J lost 5, with 10 bases in between. The CDR3 is CSVEDRGAYGYTF. CDR3 nucleotide sequence: TGCAGCGTTGAAGACAGGGGAGCTTATGGCTACACCTTC.

This clone was observed a single time. The chain carries TRBV5-1 and TRBJ2-3, with 8 bases identical to TRBD2. This CDR3 contains 15 residues. Germline loops: CDR1 SGHRS, CDR2 YFSETQ. J lost 2 bases, V lost 0 bases, and 2 bases had no gene match. Here the CDR3 DNA reads TGCGCCAGCAGCTTGGCCGGGAGGGCCACAGATACGCAGTATTTT. Protein: CASSLAGRATDTQYF.